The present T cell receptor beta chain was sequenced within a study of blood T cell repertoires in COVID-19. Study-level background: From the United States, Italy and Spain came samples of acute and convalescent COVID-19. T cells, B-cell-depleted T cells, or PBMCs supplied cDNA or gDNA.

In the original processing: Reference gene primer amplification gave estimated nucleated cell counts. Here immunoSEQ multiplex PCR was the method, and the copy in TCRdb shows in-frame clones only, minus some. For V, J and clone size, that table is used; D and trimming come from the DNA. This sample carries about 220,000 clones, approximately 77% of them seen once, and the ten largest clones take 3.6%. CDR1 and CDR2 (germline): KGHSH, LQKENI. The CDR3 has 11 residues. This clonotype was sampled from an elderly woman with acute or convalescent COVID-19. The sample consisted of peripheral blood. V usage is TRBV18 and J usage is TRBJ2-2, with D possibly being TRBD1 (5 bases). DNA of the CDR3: TGTGCTACAGGATTAACCGGGGAGCTGTTTTTT. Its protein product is CATGLTGELFF.